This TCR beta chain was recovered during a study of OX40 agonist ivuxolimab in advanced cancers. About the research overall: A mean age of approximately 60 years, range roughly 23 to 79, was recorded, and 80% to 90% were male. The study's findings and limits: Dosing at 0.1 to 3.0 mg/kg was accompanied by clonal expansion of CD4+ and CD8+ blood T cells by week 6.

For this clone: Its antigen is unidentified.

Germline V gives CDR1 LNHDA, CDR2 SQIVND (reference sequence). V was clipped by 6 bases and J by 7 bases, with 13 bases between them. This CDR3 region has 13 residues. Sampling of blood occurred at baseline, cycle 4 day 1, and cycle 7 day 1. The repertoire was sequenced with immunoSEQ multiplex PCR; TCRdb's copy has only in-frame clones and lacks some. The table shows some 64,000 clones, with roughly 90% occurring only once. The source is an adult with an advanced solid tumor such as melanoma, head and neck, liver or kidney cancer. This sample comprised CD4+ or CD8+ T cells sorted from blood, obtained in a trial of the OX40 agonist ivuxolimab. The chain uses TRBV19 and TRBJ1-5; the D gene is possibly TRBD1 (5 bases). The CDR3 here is CASSTQGDQPQHF. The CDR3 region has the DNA TGTGCCAGTAGCACGCAGGGCGACCAGCCCCAGCATTTT. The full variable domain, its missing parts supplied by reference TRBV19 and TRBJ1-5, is DGGITQSPKYLFRKEGQNVTLSCEQNLNHDAMYWYRQDPGQGLRLIYYSQIVNDFQKGDIAEGYSVSREKKESFPLTVTSAQKNPTAFYLCASSTQGDQPQHFGDGTRLSIL.